This T cell receptor (beta chain) was identified during a study of cytomegalovirus exposure and HLA in healthy donors. As for the study in general: HLA-typed donors contributed some 77 million unique TCRs, which were held in an early data release. Study results and limitations: Earlier analysis yielded a pattern in which most TCR beta V segments were productive about 90% or about 30% of the time. TRBV6-2, TRBV6-3 and some other V segments were excluded as indistinguishable. Versus the approximately 670-donor mean, an Asian-associated ancestry cluster reportedly showed fewer N-insertions in a later analysis.

Comment on this clone: Its antigen is as yet unknown.

Germline V gives CDR1 LGHNA, CDR2 YSLEER. The CDR3 spans 14 residues. Trimming left V 1 base short and J 8 bases short, with 15 bases between. In the PCR, 60 Vbeta and 13 Jbeta primers were used. Profiling relied on immunoSEQ multiplex PCR, and the TCRdb table lists in-frame clones only, not all of them. The table lists under 200,000 clones, 60% to 85% of them singletons. The material sequenced was PBMCs. This receptor was taken from a man aged 35-49 years in good health and CMV-seronegative. The chain carries TRBV4-3 and TRBJ2-7, with D possibly being TRBD2 (6 bases). In DNA form, the CDR3 reads TGCGCCAGCAGCCAAGGGGTAGCGGTGGTGAAGCAGTACTTC. Translating gives CASSQGVAVVKQYF.